This T cell receptor beta chain was identified during a study of blood T cell repertoires in COVID-19. Study context: Collection of acute and convalescent COVID-19 samples took place in the United States, Italy and Spain. PBMCs, B-cell-depleted T cells, or T cells provided the cDNA or gDNA that made up the material.

V shed 4 bases, J shed 0 bases, and the junction held 13 bases outside the gene matches. Germline V gene sequence: CDR1 SEHNR, CDR2 FQNEAQ (reference sequence). The CDR3 length is 19 residues. The authors' processing: Amplification of reference gene primers provided the estimated nucleated cell counts. Libraries were prepared by immunoSEQ multiplex PCR; TCRdb keeps only in-frame clonotypes and omits some of them. Clone size and the V and J calls come from that table; the DNA yielded D and trimming. The sample has about 440,000 clones; more than 85% are singletons. The sequenced sample consisted of peripheral blood. The TCR originated in a woman aged 25 to 39 with acute or convalescent COVID-19. The chain employs TRBV7-9 and TRBJ2-2; TRBD2 matches 8 bases. The CDR3 loop is CASSYPVAGSVTNTGELFF. Here the CDR3 DNA reads TGTGCCAGCAGCTATCCTGTAGCGGGGTCTGTTACGAACACCGGGGAGCTGTTTTTT.